A single T cell receptor (beta chain) is shown here with its context. This entry comes from a study of blood T cell repertoires in COVID-19. Turning to the study itself: Samples of COVID-19 (acute and convalescent) were obtained from the United States, Italy and Spain.

Seattle enrolled patients during active infection and tracked them longitudinally. This CDR3 has 21 amino acids. Germline V gene sequence: CDR1 MDHEN, CDR2 SYDVKM. J lost 1 base, V lost 2 bases, and 16 bases had no gene match. As originally analysed: Reference gene primer amplification gave estimated nucleated cell counts. Here immunoSEQ multiplex PCR was the method, and the copy in TCRdb shows in-frame clones only, minus some. For V, J and clone size, that table is used; D and trimming come from the DNA. This sample has about 170,000 clones, with roughly 90% found just once. This chain connects TRBV28 to TRBJ2-1; 11 bases match TRBD2. The receptor comes from a man aged 18 to 29 with COVID-19, enrolled during active disease. Sequenced sample: peripheral blood. The CDR3 coding sequence is TGTGCCAGCAGTTTAAACCTTGTCCCGGGACTAGCGGTCCTATCCTACAATGAGCAGTTCTTC. Translating gives CASSLNLVPGLAVLSYNEQFF.